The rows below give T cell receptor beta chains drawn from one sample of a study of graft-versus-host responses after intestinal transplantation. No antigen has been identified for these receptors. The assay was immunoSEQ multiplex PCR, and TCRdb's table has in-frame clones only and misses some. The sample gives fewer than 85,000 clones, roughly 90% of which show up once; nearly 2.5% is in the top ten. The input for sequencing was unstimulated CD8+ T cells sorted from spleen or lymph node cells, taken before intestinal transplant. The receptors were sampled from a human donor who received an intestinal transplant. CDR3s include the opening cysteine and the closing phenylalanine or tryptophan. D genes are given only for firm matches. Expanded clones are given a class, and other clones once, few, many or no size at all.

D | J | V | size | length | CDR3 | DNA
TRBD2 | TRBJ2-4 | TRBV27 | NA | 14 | CASSFLGGGNIQYF | TGTGCCAGCAGTTTCCTCGGGGGGGGAAACATTCAGTACTTC
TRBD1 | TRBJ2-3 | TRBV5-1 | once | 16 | CASSLGGQGWADTQYF | TGCGCCAGCAGCTTGGGGGGACAGGGATGGGCAGATACGCAGTATTTT
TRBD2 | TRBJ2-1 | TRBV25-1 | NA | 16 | CASSAPSGGAYNEQFF | TGTGCCAGCAGTGCCCCTAGCGGGGGGGCCTACAATGAGCAGTTCTTC
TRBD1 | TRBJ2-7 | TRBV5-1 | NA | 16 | CASSLETGGSRYEQYF | TGCGCCAGCAGCTTGGAGACAGGGGGCAGTAGGTACGAGCAGTACTTC
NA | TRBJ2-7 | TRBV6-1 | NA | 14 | CASSEWGDSYEQYF | TGTGCCAGCAGTGAATGGGGGGACAGCTACGAGCAGTACTTC
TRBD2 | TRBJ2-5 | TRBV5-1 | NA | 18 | CASSLGRTSGSFQETQYF | TGCGCCAGCAGCTTGGGCCGGACTAGCGGGTCATTCCAAGAGACCCAGTACTTC
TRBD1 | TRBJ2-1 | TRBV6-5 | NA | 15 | CASRDTGVSYNEQFF | TGTGCCAGCAGGGATACAGGGGTCTCCTACAATGAGCAGTTCTTC
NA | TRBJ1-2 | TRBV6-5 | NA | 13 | CASSYHTSGGYTF | TGTGCCAGCAGTTATCATACTTCAGGGGGCTACACCTTC
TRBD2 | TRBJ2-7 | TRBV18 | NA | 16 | CASSPPSGRDSYEQYF | TGTGCCAGCTCACCACCTAGCGGGAGGGATTCCTACGAGCAGTACTTC
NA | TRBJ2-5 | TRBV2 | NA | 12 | CATEGDKETQYF | TGTGCCACCGAGGGGGATAAGGAGACCCAGTACTTC
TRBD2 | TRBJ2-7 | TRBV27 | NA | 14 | CASSQGGPSYEQYF | TGTGCCAGCTCCCAGGGAGGGCCCTCCTACGAGCAGTACTTC
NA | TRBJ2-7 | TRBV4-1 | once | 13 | CASSQGELYEQYF | TGCGCCAGCAGCCAAGGGGAGTTATACGAGCAGTACTTC
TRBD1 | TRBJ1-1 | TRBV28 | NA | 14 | CASSLNRGRAEAFF | TGTGCCAGCAGTTTAAACAGGGGAAGGGCTGAAGCTTTCTTT
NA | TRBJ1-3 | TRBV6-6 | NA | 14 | CASGGGEAGNTIYF | TGTGCCTCCGGGGGGGGAGAGGCTGGAAACACCATATATTTT
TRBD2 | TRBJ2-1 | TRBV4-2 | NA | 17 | CASSQELAGGPYNEQFF | TGTGCCAGCAGCCAAGAACTGGCGGGGGGGCCCTACAATGAGCAGTTCTTC
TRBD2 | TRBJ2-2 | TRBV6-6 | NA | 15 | CASSFRGGEAGELFF | TGTGCCAGCAGTTTCCGCGGGGGGGAGGCCGGGGAGCTGTTTTTT
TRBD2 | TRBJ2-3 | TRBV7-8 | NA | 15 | CASSLSGGNTDTQYF | TGTGCCAGCAGCTTAAGCGGGGGGAACACAGATACGCAGTATTTT
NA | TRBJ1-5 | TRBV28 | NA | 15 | CASSRFSGSNQPQHF | TGTGCCAGCAGCCGATTCTCAGGTAGCAATCAGCCCCAGCATTTT
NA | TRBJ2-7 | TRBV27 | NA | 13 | CASSYTGAYEQYF | TGTGCCAGCAGTTATACAGGTGCCTACGAGCAGTACTTC
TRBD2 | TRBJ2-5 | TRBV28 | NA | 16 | CASSFGLAGAQETQYF | TGTGCCAGCAGTTTCGGACTAGCGGGGGCCCAAGAGACCCAGTACTTC
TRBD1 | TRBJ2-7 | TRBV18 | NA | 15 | CASSPMDRVTPEQYF | TGTGCCAGCTCACCAATGGACAGGGTGACGCCCGAGCAGTACTTC
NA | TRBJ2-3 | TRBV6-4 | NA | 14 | CASSESGSTDTQYF | TGTGCCAGCAGTGAGAGCGGGAGCACAGATACGCAGTATTTT
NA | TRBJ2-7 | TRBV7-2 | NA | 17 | CASSLGLRGGLPYEQYF | TGTGCCAGCAGCTTAGGGTTACGCGGGGGCCTGCCCTACGAGCAGTACTTC
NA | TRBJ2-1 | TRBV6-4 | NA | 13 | CASSDSGAGEQFF | TGTGCCAGCAGTGACTCTGGGGCTGGTGAGCAGTTCTTC
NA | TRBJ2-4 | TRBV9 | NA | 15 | CASSGGPSGKNIQYF | TGTGCCAGCAGCGGAGGGCCGTCTGGCAAAAACATTCAGTACTTC
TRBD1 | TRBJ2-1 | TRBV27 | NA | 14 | CASGRRGHYNEQFF | TGTGCCAGCGGGAGAAGGGGGCACTACAATGAGCAGTTCTTC
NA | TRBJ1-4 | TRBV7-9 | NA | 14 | CASSRTQRGEKLFF | TGTGCCAGCAGCAGGACGCAACGGGGTGAAAAACTGTTTTTT